This entry describes one T cell receptor (beta chain). The antigen remains undetermined. This CDR3 region has 15 residues. V was shortened by 5 bases and J by 5 bases, with 15 bases between the two germline ends. Germline lookup yields CDR1 MNHEY and CDR2 SVGEGT. These data come from a study of identical twins. Study observations and caveats: There was more out-of-frame TCR alpha sharing in monozygotic twins than models estimated. Possibly, invariant MAIT and iNKT cells partly confounded zero-insertion analyses. Within twin pairs, the out-of-frame alpha sequences they shared showed excess low generation probability.

Template switching (which added a universal primer site) was used, and cDNA carried unique molecular identifiers. TCRdb used MiXCR to reprocess the 5' RACE reads, holding one entry per CDR3 protein. The data show about 530,000 distinct CDR3 sequences, 13% to 15% seen once. These same data were also listed under a study on yellow fever vaccine responses in identical twins.

The chain recombines TRBV6-2 or TRBV6-3 with TRBJ2-2; D not certain. The sequence was obtained from a woman aged 18-29 years in good health. The sample was CD4+ T cells sorted from blood. Here the CDR3 reads CASSTIRHQTGELFF. CDR3 sequence (DNA): TGTGCCAGCAGTACGATCCGACATCAAACCGGGGAGCTGTTTTTT.